The 30 T cell receptor beta chains reported below all come from one sample, sequenced in a study of cytomegalovirus exposure and HLA in healthy donors. TCRdb's table, derived via immunoSEQ multiplex PCR, lists solely in-frame clones and lacks some. The table includes under 140,000 clones, around 90% detected once. Sequences were obtained from PBMCs. These receptors were taken from a woman between 18 and 29 years old in good health and CMV-seronegative.

The chain uses TRBV30 and TRBJ1-5, with D perhaps matching TRBD1 (6 bases). The length of the CDR3 is 14 residues. CDR1 is GTSNPN and CDR2 is SVGIG in the germline V gene (reference sequence). V shed 2 bases and J shed 4 bases, with 12 bases lying between them. CDR3 sequence reads: CAWSTGSGNQPQHF. DNA for the CDR3: TGTGCCTGGAGTACAGGGAGCGGAAATCAGCCCCAGCATTTT. Using reference TRBV30 and TRBJ1-5 for the parts outside the CDR3, the full variable domain is SQTIHQWPATLVQPVGSPLSLECTVEGTSNPNLYWYRQAAGRGLQLLFYSVGIGQISSEVPQNLSASRPQDRQFILSSKKLLLSDSGFYLCAWSTGSGNQPQHFGDGTRLSIL.

The chain joins TRBV7-2 to TRBJ1-1, with D tentatively TRBD1 (5 bases). Trimming cost V 5 bases and J 1 base, with 8 bases left between them. CDR3 length equals 13 residues. Germline V gene lookup returns CDR1 SGHTA and CDR2 FQGNSA. CDR3 coding DNA: TGTGCCAGCAGCATAGGACAGAACACTGAAGCTTTCTTT. Residues: CASSIGQNTEAFF.

This clone was seen only once. J is TRBJ2-3 and V is TRBV11-1; D not resolved. This CDR3 spans 13 amino acids. Between the trimmed V and J ends, which lost 1 base and 7 bases, there was a span of 9 bases. Per the germline V gene, CDR1 is SGHAT and CDR2 is FQDESV (reference sequence). The chain's CDR3 is CASSLVPIHTQYF. The CDR3 DNA reads as TGTGCCAGCAGCTTAGTCCCAATCCATACGCAGTATTTT.

The chain employs TRBV13 and TRBJ2-7, with 8 bases aligning to TRBD1. The V and J ends lost 5 bases and 0 bases, in that order; junction bases with no gene match: 6. Germline values: CDR1 PRHDT, CDR2 FYEKMQ (reference sequence). This CDR3 spans 15 amino acids. The CDR3 protein is CASSAWDRFSYEQYF. CDR3 nucleotides: TGTGCCAGCAGCGCTTGGGACAGGTTCTCCTACGAGCAGTACTTC. Filled out from reference TRBV13 and TRBJ2-7, the complete variable domain reads AAGVIQSPRHLIKEKRETATLKCYPIPRHDTVYWYQQGPGQDPQFLISFYEKMQSDKGSIPDRFSAQQFSDYHSELNMSSLELGDSALYFCASSAWDRFSYEQYFGPGTRLTVT.

The chain recombines TRBV12-5 with TRBJ2-5, with 12 bases identical to TRBD1. The V gene's germline CDR1 is LGHNT and CDR2 FRNRAP. The CDR3 covers 15 residues. V lost 5 bases to trimming and J lost 5 bases; unmatched junction nucleotides: 6. The CDR3: CASGQGTGGGETQYF. CDR3 nucleotide sequence: TGTGCTAGTGGTCAAGGGACAGGGGGCGGGGAGACCCAGTACTTC. Using reference TRBV12-5 and TRBJ2-5 for the parts outside the CDR3, the full variable domain is DARVTQTPRHKVTEMGQEVTMRCQPILGHNTVFWYRQTMMQGLELLAYFRNRAPLDDSGMPKDRFSAEMPDATLATLKIQPSEPRDSAVYFCASGQGTGGGETQYFGPGTRLLVL.

The CDR3 nucleotides read TGTGCCAGCAGCTCCCGCGCCCTAGCGGGAGGACCAGATACGCAGTATTTT. Its translation is CASSSRALAGGPDTQYF. The chain carries TRBV7-9 and TRBJ2-3; TRBD2 agrees at 11 bases. The CDR3 has 17 residues. Germline CDR1 and CDR2: SEHNR and FQNEAQ (reference sequence). V lost 4 bases, J lost 4 bases, and 10 bases stayed unmatched.

V and J are TRBV5-1 and TRBJ2-5; weak D call: TRBD2 (5 bases). Trimming took 5 bases from V and 1 from J, leaving 12 bases between them. The CDR3 has 14 residues. Germline-derived CDR1 and CDR2 are SGHRS and YFSETQ. CDR3 bases: TGCGCCAGCAGACCTCGGACTCGCCAAGAGACCCAGTACTTC. Encoded protein: CASRPRTRQETQYF.

This chain links TRBV28 with TRBJ2-2; TRBD1 aligns across 8 bases. Looked up from germline, CDR1 is MDHEN and CDR2 is SYDVKM. The V and J ends lost 3 bases and 6 bases, in that order; junction bases with no gene match: 6. The CDR3 consists of 15 residues. The CDR3, as DNA: TGTGCCAGCAGTTTCTCGGACAGGGTGGCCGGGGAGCTGTTTTTT. Its protein is CASSFSDRVAGELFF.

V and J are TRBV6-5 and TRBJ1-1, with D possibly being TRBD1 (5 bases). Germline-derived CDR1 and CDR2 are MNHEY and SVGAGI. The CDR3 is 14 residues long. The V end lost 5 bases, the J end lost 1 base, and 11 bases lay between the germline ends. CDR3 DNA: TGTGCCAGCAGTGAAGGGGTAGAGAACACTGAAGCTTTCTTT. Protein sequence: CASSEGVENTEAFF.

The chain couples TRBV29-1 to TRBJ2-1; 10 nucleotides match TRBD2. CDR1 and CDR2 (germline): SQVTM, ANQGSEA. With V trimmed by 8 bases and J by 10 bases, 11 bases remained unmatched. This CDR3 comprises 13 residues. The DNA of the CDR3 is TGCAGCCTGCGGCTAGCGGGAGTCAGGGAGCAGTTCTTC. This codes for CSLRLAGVREQFF.

The V call is TRBV19, the J call TRBJ2-7, with D perhaps matching TRBD1 (6 bases). The germline V gene encodes CDR1 LNHDA and CDR2 SQIVND (reference sequence). With 6 bases removed from V and 5 bases from J, the gap between germline ends came to 14 bases. The CDR3 covers 13 residues. CDR3 sequence (DNA): TGTGCCAGTAGCCCACAGGGTACCCACGAGCAGTACTTC. Its translation is CASSPQGTHEQYF. Supplemented by reference TRBV19 and TRBJ2-7, the full variable domain reads DGGITQSPKYLFRKEGQNVTLSCEQNLNHDAMYWYRQDPGQGLRLIYYSQIVNDFQKGDIAEGYSVSREKKESFPLTVTSAQKNPTAFYLCASSPQGTHEQYFGPGTRLTVT.

With respect to this clone: The germline gene is not matched at one end of the junction; a read error may be the cause. This sequence joins TRBV7-7 and TRBJ2-1; 11 nucleotides line up with TRBD2. The CDR3 extends over 15 amino acids. Per germline, CDR1 SSHAT and CDR2 FNYEAQ (reference sequence). DNA of the CDR3: TGTGCTAGCAGTCCCCTAGCGGGGGGTTACAATGAGCAGTTCTTC. This encodes CASSPLAGGYNEQFF.

This chain links TRBV4-1 with TRBJ2-5, with 7 bases fitting TRBD1. Germline CDR1 is MGHRA and CDR2 is YSYEKL. The length of the CDR3 is 14 residues. V lost 1 base, J lost 5 bases, and 4 bases stayed unmatched. CDR3 amino acids: CASSQGQGGETQYF. In DNA, the CDR3 is TGCGCCAGCAGCCAAGGACAGGGTGGTGAGACCCAGTACTTC.

The rearrangement links TRBV2 to TRBJ2-3, with a possible D match to TRBD2 (5 bases). This CDR3 comprises 15 residues. The germline CDR1 and CDR2 sequences are SNHLY and FYNNEI. Trimming left V 3 bases short and J 4 bases short, with 14 bases between. CDR3 sequence reads: CASSEETTAADTQYF. In DNA, the CDR3 is TGTGCCAGCAGTGAGGAGACTACGGCCGCAGATACGCAGTATTTT. Full variable domain (outside the CDR3, taken from reference TRBV2 and TRBJ2-3): EPEVTQTPSHQVTQMGQEVILRCVPISNHLYFYWYRQILGQKVEFLVSFYNNEISEKSEIFDDQFSVERPDGSNFTLKIRSTKLEDSAMYFCASSEETTAADTQYFGPGTRLTVL.

In nucleotides, the CDR3 is TGTGCCAGCTCACCAACGGAAGGAGCGGGAGTCCGAGTGGGGACCGGGGAGCTGTTTTTT. It encodes CASSPTEGAGVRVGTGELFF. V and J are TRBV18 and TRBJ2-2, with 8 bases fitting TRBD2. Germline CDR1 is KGHSH and CDR2 is LQKENI. The CDR3 totals 20 residues. V trimming: 2 bases; J trimming: 5 bases; junction bases outside the gene matches: 19.

The chain links TRBV4-3 to TRBJ2-1, with 8 nucleotides matching TRBD2. Germline V gene data show CDR1 as LGHNA and CDR2 as YSLEER. With V trimmed by 0 bases and J by 16 bases, 8 bases remained unmatched. This CDR3 is built from 13 residues. In nucleotides, the CDR3 is TGCGCCAGCAGCCAAGATGAAGGGACTAGATATTTCTTC. Amino acid sequence: CASSQDEGTRYFF.

The V gene is TRBV6-1, the J gene TRBJ2-7; the D gene is possibly TRBD1 (5 bases). Germline CDR1 is MNHNS and CDR2 is SASEGT. The V end lost 1 base, the J end lost 7 bases, and 8 bases lay between the germline ends. The CDR3 contains 12 residues. Here the CDR3 DNA reads TGTGCCAGCAGTGAAGTAGGGGCGGAGCAGTACTTC. Translation gives CASSEVGAEQYF.

The chain recombines TRBV7-9 with TRBJ2-6; TRBD2 matches at 7 bases. CDR3 length: 16 amino acids. The germline CDR1 and CDR2 sequences are SEHNR and FQNEAQ (reference sequence). The J segment lost 3 bases and the V segment lost 6 bases, leaving 8 bases of the junction unmatched. Here the CDR3 reads CASSRRLAGGANVLTF. Written as DNA, the CDR3 is TGTGCCAGCAGTCGGCGACTAGCCGGTGGGGCCAACGTCCTGACTTTC.

The chain combines TRBV6-1 with TRBJ2-7, with 8 bases that match TRBD1. V lost 1 base, J lost 1 base, and 0 bases stayed unmatched. Germline assignment: CDR1 MNHNS and CDR2 SASEGT. The CDR3 runs to 14 residues. The CDR3 DNA reads as TGTGCCAGCAGTGAAGGGACAGGGTCCTACGAGCAGTACTTC. Amino acid sequence: CASSEGTGSYEQYF.

The V gene is TRBV5-4, the J gene TRBJ1-2; TRBD1 matches at 8 bases. The junction had 6 bases not matched to a gene; V was cut back by 4 bases and J by 7 bases. The germline V gene encodes CDR1 SGHNT and CDR2 YYREEE (reference sequence). The CDR3 has 13 residues. The CDR3 nucleotides are TGTGCCAGCAGCACGGACAGGGTGGGTGGCTACACCTTC. Amino acid sequence: CASSTDRVGGYTF.

This chain connects TRBV30 to TRBJ2-7; 9 bases are shared with TRBD1. The CDR3 has 14 amino acids. Germline V gene lookup returns CDR1 GTSNPN and CDR2 SVGIG (reference sequence). V lost 7 bases, J lost 3 bases, and 10 bases stayed unmatched. CDR3: CASTWDRAGYEQYF. CDR3 bases: TGTGCCTCGACCTGGGACAGGGCGGGCTACGAGCAGTACTTC.

The rearrangement uses TRBV5-8 and TRBJ2-1; D might be TRBD2 (6 bases). Trimming stripped 4 bases from V and 7 bases from J, with 15 bases between. CDR3 length: 14 amino acids. Germline V gene sequence: CDR1 SGHTS, CDR2 YDEGEE. CDR3 protein: CASSTRRVSNEQFF. The CDR3 DNA reads as TGTGCCAGCAGCACGAGGAGGGTTTCGAATGAGCAGTTCTTC. The complete variable domain, with remaining parts taken from reference TRBV5-8 and TRBJ2-1, reads EAGVTQSPTHLIKTRGQQATLRCSPISGHTSVYWYQQALGLGLQFLLWYDEGEERNRGNFPPRFSGRQFPNYSSELNVNALELEDSALYLCASSTRRVSNEQFFGPGTRLTVL.

This clone came up once. The chain combines TRBV29-1 with TRBJ1-2; D gene ambiguous. Looked up from germline, CDR1 is SQVTM and CDR2 is ANQGSEA. The CDR3 spans 11 residues. Trimming removed 5 bases from V and 7 bases from J, with 11 bases in between. This chain's CDR3 is CSVRRTTGYTF. Written as DNA, the CDR3 is TGCAGCGTTAGAAGGACTACTGGCTACACCTTC.

The J gene is TRBJ1-5, the V gene TRBV19; tentatively, D is TRBD1 (5 bases). CDR1 and CDR2 from the germline V gene are LNHDA and SQIVND (reference sequence). This CDR3 region has 15 residues. V lost 2 bases and J lost 6, with 14 bases in between. This CDR3 is CASSIQGGGSQPQHF. The CDR3 bases are TGTGCCAGTAGTATACAGGGAGGTGGTAGTCAGCCCCAGCATTTT.

The V and J genes are TRBV5-1 and TRBJ1-1; weak D call: TRBD1 (6 bases). Germline assignment: CDR1 SGHRS and CDR2 YFSETQ. The CDR3 runs to 15 residues. V lost 4 bases and J lost 0, with 13 bases in between. CDR3 nucleotide sequence: TGCGCCAGCAGCCCACCGGGACAAATGAACACTGAAGCTTTCTTT. Translating it yields CASSPPGQMNTEAFF.

V is TRBV5-1 and J is TRBJ2-7; TRBD1 might be the D (6 bases). This CDR3 contains 16 residues. The V and J ends lost 5 bases and 2 bases respectively, with 20 bases between them. Germline V gives CDR1 SGHRS, CDR2 YFSETQ. CDR3 bases: TGCGCCAGCAGATTCGGAATCAGGGGTCCTACCTACGAGCAGTACTTC. Amino acid sequence: CASRFGIRGPTYEQYF.

The chain employs TRBV4-2 and TRBJ1-2; D is ambiguous. The germline V and J ends were trimmed by 0 bases and 2 bases, with 7 bases remaining between them. From germline, CDR1 is LGHNA and CDR2 YNFKEQ. The CDR3 has 14 residues. CDR3 nucleotide sequence: TGTGCCAGCAGCCAAGAGGAGGGAAACTATGGCTACACCTTC. As protein: CASSQEEGNYGYTF.

The chain is built from TRBV7-9 and TRBJ1-2; 8 nucleotides align to TRBD1. The V gene end was trimmed by 5 bases and the J gene end by 8 bases; junction bases not matched to a gene: 13. The CDR3 is 15 residues long. Germline V CDR1 and CDR2: SEHNR, FQNEAQ (reference sequence). The CDR3 region is CASSQEGQAYEGYTF. Here the CDR3 DNA reads TGTGCCAGCAGCCAGGAGGGACAGGCCTACGAGGGCTACACCTTC. The full variable domain, rest sourced from reference TRBV7-9 and TRBJ1-2, is DTGVSQNPRHKITKRGQNVTFRCDPISEHNRLYWYRQTLGQGPEFLTYFQNEAQLEKSRLLSDRFSAERPKGSFSTLEIQRTEQGDSAMYLCASSQEGQAYEGYTFGSGTRLTVV.

This chain joins TRBV19 and TRBJ2-7; D gene ambiguous. Trimming removed 4 bases at V and 2 bases at J, with 9 bases between. CDR1 LNHDA and CDR2 SQIVND come from the germline V gene (reference sequence). This CDR3 spans 13 amino acids. CDR3 nucleotides: TGTGCCAGTAGTACAGGATTTGCCTACGAGCAGTACTTC. The encoded protein is CASSTGFAYEQYF.

This clone occurred once. The V call is TRBV5-1, the J call TRBJ2-7; a possible D gene is TRBD2 (5 bases). The V gene lost 4 bases and the J gene lost 3 bases, with 14 bases spanning the gap. Germline-derived CDR1 and CDR2 are SGHRS and YFSETQ. The CDR3 runs to 14 residues. CDR3 protein: CASSAGLGSYEQYF. CDR3 sequence (DNA): TGCGCCAGCAGCGCCGGGTTGGGGAGCTACGAGCAGTACTTC.